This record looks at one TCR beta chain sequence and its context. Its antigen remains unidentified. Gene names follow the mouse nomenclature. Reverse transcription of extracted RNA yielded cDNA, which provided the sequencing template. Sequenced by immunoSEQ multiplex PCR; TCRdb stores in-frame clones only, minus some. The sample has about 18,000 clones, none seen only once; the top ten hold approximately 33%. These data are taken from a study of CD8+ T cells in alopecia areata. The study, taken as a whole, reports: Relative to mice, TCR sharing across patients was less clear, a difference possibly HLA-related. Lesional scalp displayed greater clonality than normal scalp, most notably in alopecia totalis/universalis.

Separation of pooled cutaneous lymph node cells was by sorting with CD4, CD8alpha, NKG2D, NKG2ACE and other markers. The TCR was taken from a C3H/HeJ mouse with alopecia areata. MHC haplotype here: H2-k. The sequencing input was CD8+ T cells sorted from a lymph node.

The part of the CDR3 DNA that was read is TGTGCCAGCAGTCCTTCTCAGGGGGACCAAGAC. Translating it yields CASSPSQGDQD. In full, the CDR3 is CASSPSQGDQDTQYF. V and J are TRBV19 and TRBJ2-5, with 7 bases lining up with TRBD1. Read coverage stops 4 residues before the CDR3 terminus; the germline J gene supplies the remainder. CDR1 and CDR2 (germline): FNHDT, SITEND (reference sequence). The ends lost 4 bases at V and 1 base at J; junction bases unmatched: 6. CDR3 length: 15 amino acids.